This entry features one T cell receptor beta chain sequence. The antigen remains unidentified. The PCR ran on 60 Vbeta and 13 Jbeta primers. Some clones are missing from TCRdb's copy, which holds only in-frame ones; the method was immunoSEQ multiplex PCR. Of 100,000 to 150,000 clones listed, 15% to 20% are singletons. When sampled, the donors appeared nominally healthy, though they likely had unrecorded immune exposures. These data originate in a study of cytomegalovirus exposure and HLA in healthy donors. Overall study results and limits: Reportedly, diagnosis of cytomegalovirus status by the classifier showed high specificity and sensitivity. There were reportedly fewer N-insertions in an Asian-associated ancestry cluster than the approximately 700-donor mean, in a later analysis. Association with HLA alleles at 0.05 false discovery rate was found for 17,000 or so TCR beta sequences in a later analysis.

The CDR3 has 15 residues. CDR1 SGHTA and CDR2 FQGNSA come from the germline V gene. Trimming took 1 base from V and 7 from J, leaving 13 bases between them. The rearrangement links TRBV7-2 to TRBJ1-4; possible D gene TRBD1, 5 bases. Material for sequencing was PBMCs. The receptor comes from a female donor in good health and CMV-seropositive. CDR3 coding DNA: TGTGCCAGCAGCTTAGGATGGGAGGGGAGTGAAAAACTGTTTTTT. Translated: CASSLGWEGSEKLFF.